This T cell receptor beta chain was obtained from a study of blood T cell repertoires in COVID-19. Looking at the study overall: Whether acute or convalescent, the COVID-19 samples came from the United States, Italy and Spain. In each case, the material was cDNA or gDNA derived from T cells, B-cell-depleted T cells, or PBMCs.

Germline CDR1 SGHNT, CDR2 YYREEE (reference sequence). With 0 bases removed from V and 4 bases from J, the gap between germline ends came to 7 bases. This CDR3 spans 14 amino acids. Generated by immunoSEQ multiplex PCR, the TCRdb table keeps only in-frame clones and is missing some. The table includes about 300,000 clones, approximately 84% detected once. For this clone: The sample holds other DNA sequences that translate to the same CDR3.

What was sequenced was peripheral blood. The chain carries TRBV5-4 and TRBJ2-2; no clear D gene. The TCR comes from a human donor with COVID-19, enrolled during active disease. The donor label of this sample is uncertain. The CDR3 bases are TGTGCCAGCAGCTTGGCAGGATCCACCGGGGAGCTGTTTTTT. This codes for CASSLAGSTGELFF.